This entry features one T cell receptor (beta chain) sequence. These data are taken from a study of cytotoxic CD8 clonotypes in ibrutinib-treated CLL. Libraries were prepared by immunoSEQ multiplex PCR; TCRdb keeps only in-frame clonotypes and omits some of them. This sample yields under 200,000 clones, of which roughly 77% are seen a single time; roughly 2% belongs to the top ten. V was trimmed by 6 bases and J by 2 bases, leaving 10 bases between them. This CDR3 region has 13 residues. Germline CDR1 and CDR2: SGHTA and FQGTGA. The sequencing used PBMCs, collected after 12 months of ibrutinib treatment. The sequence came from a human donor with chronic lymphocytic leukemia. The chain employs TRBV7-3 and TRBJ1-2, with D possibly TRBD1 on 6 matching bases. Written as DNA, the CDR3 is TGTGCCAGCAGTAAGGACAGAAACTATGGCTACACCTTC. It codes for CASSKDRNYGYTF.